The 7 T cell receptor beta chains presented below share a single source sample, sequenced in a study of TIL therapy for anti-PD-1-resistant metastatic lung cancer. Documented time point: pre-treatment sample, taken before nivolumab and TIL therapy. The tumor samples were excised metastases, mostly pleural nodules or supraclavicular lymph nodes. Sequencing used immunoSEQ v3. The data were produced by immunoSEQ multiplex PCR, yet TCRdb's version contains in-frame clones alone and is incomplete. Among over 20,000 clones listed, roughly 72% were seen once. Here the sequenced sample was tumor tissue, taken at baseline. The receptor source for this set is a person aged 25 to 85 with non-small cell lung cancer.

The chain combines TRBV14 with TRBJ2-3; D possibly corresponds to TRBD1 (5 bases). Per the germline V gene, CDR1 is SGHDN and CDR2 is FVKESK. This CDR3 comprises 13 residues. V dropped 4 bases and J dropped 5 bases, with 10 bases sitting between them. CDR3 coding DNA: TGTGCCAGCAGCCGAAATAGGGGAGATACGCAGTATTTT. The encoded protein is CASSRNRGDTQYF.

This clone was detected only a few times. The rearrangement links TRBV7-2 to TRBJ2-2; D uncertain. Germline V gives CDR1 SGHTA, CDR2 FQGNSA. CDR3 length equals 14 residues. The V end was cut by 1 base, the J end by 2 bases, with 5 bases between. CDR3 sequence: CASSLGYNTGELFF. CDR3 DNA: TGTGCCAGCAGCTTAGGCTACAACACCGGGGAGCTGTTTTTT.

The rearrangement uses TRBV7-9 and TRBJ2-3, with TRBD2 identical over 8 bases. The junction had 7 bases not matched to a gene; V was cut back by 5 bases and J by 0 bases. CDR1 and CDR2 (germline): SEHNR, FQNEAQ (reference sequence). The CDR3 contains 16 residues. The CDR3 sequence is CASSTRGGRSTDTQYF. DNA of the CDR3: TGTGCCAGCAGCACCCGGGGGGGGAGAAGCACAGATACGCAGTATTTT.

The rearrangement uses TRBV27 and TRBJ2-3; no definite D call. In germline, CDR1 is MNHEY, CDR2 SMNVEV (reference sequence). V was clipped by 2 bases and J by 2 bases, with 5 bases between them. The CDR3 length is 13 residues. CDR3 sequence: CASSLGVTDTQYF. The CDR3 DNA sequence: TGTGCCAGCAGTTTAGGGGTCACAGATACGCAGTATTTT.

The chain is built from TRBV14 and TRBJ2-7; 12 bases line up with TRBD1. Germline CDR1 and CDR2: SGHDN and FVKESK. With V trimmed by 0 bases and J by 7 bases, 13 bases remained unmatched. This CDR3 has 18 amino acids. CDR3 amino acids: CASSQEGQGAFVVREQYF. CDR3 DNA sequence: TGTGCCAGCAGCCAAGAGGGACAGGGGGCCTTCGTCGTGCGGGAGCAGTACTTC.

This chain connects TRBV6-1 to TRBJ1-1; the D is unclear. Per the germline V gene, CDR1 is MNHNS and CDR2 is SASEGT. The V end lost 7 bases, the J end lost 3 bases, and 18 bases lay between the germline ends. The CDR3 sequence is 15 residues long. CDR3 region: CASKRSPGEYTEAFF. As DNA, the CDR3 is TGTGCCAGCAAAAGAAGCCCGGGCGAGTACACTGAAGCTTTCTTT.

The chain uses TRBV6-5 and TRBJ2-7, with TRBD1 matching over 9 bases. The CDR3 is made up of 15 amino acids. V lost 6 bases, J lost 4 bases, and 10 bases stayed unmatched. Germline V lookup: CDR1 MNHEY, CDR2 SVGAGI. This CDR3 reads CASRRQGQGVYEQYF. DNA of the CDR3: TGTGCCAGCAGAAGACAGGGACAGGGTGTTTACGAGCAGTACTTC.